Presented here are 30 T cell receptor beta chains from one specimen sequenced in a study of blood T cells in healthy people across ages. Sample-barcoded 5' priming and a J-beta primer mix drove a second PCR of 7 to 11 cycles. Each CDR3 protein gets one entry after TCRdb re-called the 5' RACE reads with MiXCR. The sample holds over 600,000 distinct CDR3 sequences, approximately 40% seen once. Sequencing used blood. The receptors shown here come from a man at least 80 years old in good health.

There are a few counts of this clonotype. The rearrangement links TRBV28 to TRBJ2-4; 8 bases match TRBD2. Germline loops: CDR1 MDHEN, CDR2 SYDVKM. This CDR3 spans 14 amino acids. V shed 5 bases and J 9 bases; nucleotides not matched to a gene: 9. CDR3 region: CASSPSGGGSIQYF. As DNA, the CDR3 is TGTGCCAGCAGTCCGTCGGGCGGGGGGAGCATTCAGTACTTC.

The rearrangement uses TRBV10-3 and TRBJ2-1; D remains ambiguous. The assigned J gene may be wrong: the sequence end matches TRBJ2-7 better. The CDR3 contains 16 residues. Germline-derived CDR1 and CDR2 are ENHRY and SYGVKD. CDR3 protein: CAISESISTSYNEQYF. CDR3 coding DNA: TGTGCCATCAGTGAGTCTATTAGCACCTCCTACAATGAGCAGTACTTC.

The gene calls are TRBV20-1 and TRBJ2-3; 8 nucleotides line up with TRBD2. Germline V gene lookup returns CDR1 DFQATT and CDR2 SNEGSKA (reference sequence). The CDR3 is made up of 14 amino acids. V dropped 7 bases and J dropped 1; count of bases not matched to a gene: 7. CDR3 nucleotide sequence: TGCAGTGATCGAACTAGCGGACGCACAGATACGCAGTATTTT. Its translation: CSDRTSGRTDTQYF.

This clonotype was recorded many times. The chain employs TRBV28 and TRBJ2-5, with 9 bases lining up with TRBD2. V was clipped by 2 bases and J by 1 base; unmatched bases: 2. Germline lookup yields CDR1 MDHEN and CDR2 SYDVKM. This CDR3 contains 15 residues. The CDR3 DNA is TGTGCCAGCAGTTTACTAGCGGGGACCCAAGAGACCCAGTACTTC. This translates into CASSLLAGTQETQYF.

This clonotype was detected only a few times. Mismatch with germline at one junction end may stem from a read error. The V and J genes are TRBV29-1 and TRBJ2-1, with D hard to call. Germline CDR1 SQVTM, CDR2 ANQGSEA. This CDR3 comprises 11 residues. CDR3 DNA sequence: TGCAGCGGTGAATCTGTGAATGAGCAGTTCTTC. As protein: CSGESVNEQFF.

The chain uses TRBV5-1 and TRBJ2-3; maybe TRBD2 (5 bases). With 3 bases removed from V and 6 bases from J, the gap between germline ends came to 11 bases. Germline V gene lookup returns CDR1 SGHRS and CDR2 YFSETQ. The CDR3 sequence is 13 residues long. In DNA form, the CDR3 reads TGCGCCAGCAGCTCCTCACTAGTGGATACGCAGTATTTT. This translates into CASSSSLVDTQYF.

The chain uses TRBV28 and TRBJ2-1; D may be TRBD2 (5 bases). The J call may not be correct, given that the DNA end is closer to TRBJ2-7. CDR1 and CDR2 (germline): MDHEN, SYDVKM. There are 13 residues in the CDR3. The CDR3 protein is CAISGRSYNEQYF. The CDR3 region has the DNA TGTGCCATCAGCGGCCGCTCCTACAATGAGCAGTACTTC.

This clonotype was seen repeatedly, ten times or more. The chain couples TRBV7-2 to TRBJ2-1, with 10 bases that match TRBD1. The CDR3 has 15 residues. Trimming removed 5 bases from V and 2 bases from J; junction bases left unmatched: 3. CDR1 is SGHTA and CDR2 is FQGNSA in the germline V gene. Here the CDR3 reads CASSLGQGTYNEQFF. CDR3 nucleotide sequence: TGTGCCAGCAGCCTGGGACAGGGGACCTACAATGAGCAGTTCTTC.

The chain is built from TRBV9 and TRBJ2-7, with D perhaps TRBD2 (5 bases). V was pared by 0 bases and J by 0 bases, with 10 bases between. CDR3 length equals 15 residues. CDR1 is SGDLS, CDR2 YYNGEE, per germline. The CDR3 nucleotides read TGTGCCAGCAGCGTAGGTCCGGGGAGCTCCTACGAGCAGTACTTC. Protein product: CASSVGPGSSYEQYF. The full variable domain, its missing parts supplied by reference TRBV9 and TRBJ2-7, is DSGVTQTPKHLITATGQRVTLRCSPRSGDLSVYWYQQSLDQGLQFLIQYYNGEERAKGNILERFSAQQFPDLHSELNLSSLELGDSALYFCASSVGPGSSYEQYFGPGTRLTVT.

The chain recombines TRBV6-5 with TRBJ2-5, with TRBD1 as a possible D gene (5 bases). V gave up 0 bases and J gave up 5 bases, with 10 bases separating them. CDR1 MNHEY and CDR2 SVGAGI come from the germline V gene. CDR3 length: 14 residues. CDR3 sequence reads: CASSYSKGPETQYF. The DNA of the CDR3 is TGTGCCAGCAGTTACTCGAAGGGGCCGGAGACCCAGTACTTC.

CDR3 nucleotide sequence: TGTGCCAGCAGCACCCGGGATTCGGGGGCTTTCTTT. Translating gives CASSTRDSGAFF. The rearrangement uses TRBV27 and TRBJ1-1; D is uncertain. V was shortened by 6 bases and J by 11 bases, with 16 bases between the two germline ends. Germline V lookup: CDR1 MNHEY, CDR2 SMNVEV (reference sequence). This CDR3 is 12 amino acids long.

V is TRBV10-3 and J is TRBJ2-3; 7 bases line up with TRBD1. This CDR3 has 15 amino acids. Germline CDR1 is ENHRY and CDR2 is SYGVKD. The J segment lost 3 bases and the V segment lost 6 bases, leaving 9 bases of the junction unmatched. The DNA for the CDR3 is TGTGCCATCAGCTCCGGGACAGAAGGGACAGATACGCAGTATTTT. Protein: CAISSGTEGTDTQYF.

This clonotype was found a few times. The rearrangement uses TRBV12-3 or TRBV12-4 and TRBJ1-4, with TRBD1 as a possible D gene (6 bases). V was shortened by 3 bases and J by 0 bases, with 11 bases between the two germline ends. The CDR3 is made up of 16 amino acids. CDR3: CASSFGGRATNEKLFF. The CDR3 DNA is TGTGCCAGCAGTTTTGGGGGGCGCGCAACTAATGAAAAACTGTTTTTT.

At least ten counts were recorded for this clonotype. This chain joins TRBV28 and TRBJ2-7; 7 nucleotides align to TRBD1. The CDR3 is 16 residues long. Germline V lookup: CDR1 MDHEN, CDR2 SYDVKM. V gave up 4 bases and J gave up 5 bases; unmatched junction bases: 14. The CDR3 is CASSYVLTGLLDEQYF. The CDR3, as DNA: TGTGCCAGCAGTTACGTCTTGACAGGGCTTCTCGACGAGCAGTACTTC.

The chain uses TRBV7-9 and TRBJ2-4, with D possibly being TRBD2 (5 bases). Trimming pared 4 bases from V and 13 bases from J, leaving 20 bases between. Germline V lookup: CDR1 SEHNR, CDR2 FQNEAQ (reference sequence). This CDR3 comprises 14 residues. The CDR3 loop is CASSSHRGLEEQYF. DNA for the CDR3: TGTGCCAGCAGCTCTCACAGAGGGCTAGAGGAGCAGTACTTC.

The chain carries TRBV3-1 and TRBJ2-7; TRBD2 might be the D (5 bases). The CDR3 is 16 residues long. CDR1 and CDR2 (germline): LGHDT, YNNKEL (reference sequence). V lost 0 bases and J lost 5, with 17 bases in between. CDR3 residues: CASSQDGGSGPHEQYF. CDR3 nucleotides: TGTGCCAGCAGCCAAGATGGCGGAAGCGGACCCCACGAGCAGTACTTC.

This clonotype came up a few times. V is TRBV28 and J is TRBJ2-7; maybe TRBD2 (6 bases). Trimming pared 6 bases from V and 0 bases from J, leaving 21 bases between. The length of the CDR3 is 17 residues. CDR1 and CDR2 (germline): MDHEN, SYDVKM. This CDR3 is CASRQIGTGTGSYEQYF. The DNA of the CDR3 is TGTGCCAGCAGACAAATTGGGACCGGGACTGGCTCCTACGAGCAGTACTTC.

This chain uses TRBV7-2 with TRBJ2-6; no definite D call. The ends were cut back, 1 base at V and 0 bases at J, with 16 bases in the middle. The CDR3 totals 19 residues. Germline V gene sequence: CDR1 SGHTA, CDR2 FQGNSA. DNA for the CDR3: TGTGCCAGCAGCTTAGTCCTAGGCAGTCTCAGCTCTGGGGCCAACGTCCTGACTTTC. Amino acid sequence: CASSLVLGSLSSGANVLTF.

This clonotype has only a few counts. The chain links TRBV11-2 to TRBJ1-4, with D possibly matching TRBD1 (6 bases). The V gene's germline CDR1 is SGHAT and CDR2 FQNNGV. Trimming took off 0 bases at V and 8 bases at J, with 19 bases between the two ends. The CDR3 contains 17 residues. As DNA, the CDR3 is TGTGCCAGCAGCTTAGAGTTCCCACAGGGTGAGAGAGAAAAACTGTTTTTT. This codes for CASSLEFPQGEREKLFF. The entire variable domain, with the rest obtained from reference TRBV11-2 and TRBJ1-4, is as follows: EAGVAQSPRYKIIEKRQSVAFWCNPISGHATLYWYQQILGQGPKLLIQFQNNGVVDDSQLPKDRFSAERLKGVDSTLKIQPAKLEDSAVYLCASSLEFPQGEREKLFFGSGTQLSVL.

The chain joins TRBV6-2 or TRBV6-3 to TRBJ2-3; D is ambiguous. Trimming cost V 6 bases and J 3 bases, with 7 bases left between them. Germline-derived CDR1 and CDR2 are MNHEY and SVGEGT. The CDR3 spans 12 residues. The CDR3 bases are TGTGCCAGCAGGCCCCGTACAGATACGCAGTATTTT. Residues: CASRPRTDTQYF.

This clonotype is a singleton in its sample. The V call is TRBV20-1, the J call TRBJ2-1; a weak D match, TRBD1 (6 bases). The germline V and J ends were trimmed by 2 bases and 10 bases, with 9 bases remaining between them. There are 11 residues in the CDR3. The germline gives CDR1 DFQATT, CDR2 SNEGSKA (reference sequence). This CDR3 is CSARRQAEQFF. CDR3 bases: TGCAGTGCTAGACGACAGGCCGAGCAGTTCTTC.

This clonotype was detected many times. This rearrangement joins TRBV6-2 or TRBV6-3 to TRBJ2-7; D gene ambiguous. This CDR3 spans 11 amino acids. The V end was cut by 5 bases, the J end by 6 bases, with 8 bases between. Germline values: CDR1 MNHEY, CDR2 SVGEGT. The CDR3 DNA sequence: TGTGCCAGCAGTGGATCATCCGAGCAGTACTTC. Protein: CASSGSSEQYF.

The chain has TRBV10-2 and TRBJ2-7; D possibly uses TRBD1 or TRBD2 (5 bases each). Per the germline V gene, CDR1 is WSHSY and CDR2 is SAAADI. Trimming took 5 bases from V and 7 from J, leaving 18 bases between them. This CDR3 region has 14 residues. CDR3 protein: CASSPGPRPDEQYF. In nucleotides, the CDR3 is TGCGCCAGCAGTCCGGGACCCCGCCCCGATGAGCAGTACTTC.

The chain couples TRBV5-6 to TRBJ2-1, with 8 bases identical to TRBD1. The length of the CDR3 is 15 residues. Germline V gene data show CDR1 as SGHDT and CDR2 as YYEEEE. The trim removed 4 bases at V and 6 bases at J, leaving 9 bases unmatched. The CDR3 loop reads CASSLRTGPSNEQFF. The DNA for the CDR3 is TGTGCCAGCAGCCTACGGACAGGGCCGAGCAATGAGCAGTTCTTC.

This chain joins TRBV6-2 or TRBV6-3 and TRBJ2-1, with D hard to call. V was clipped by 2 bases and J by 4 bases, with 6 bases between them. The germline V gene has CDR1 MNHEY and CDR2 SVGEGT. This CDR3 is 13 amino acids long. The CDR3 DNA reads as TGTGCCAGCAGTTACCTACCATACAATGAGCAGTTCTTC. The encoded protein is CASSYLPYNEQFF.

This chain uses TRBV28 with TRBJ2-7; no clear D. The V end lost 2 bases, the J end lost 0 bases, and 8 bases lay between the germline ends. The germline V gene encodes CDR1 MDHEN and CDR2 SYDVKM. The CDR3 has 14 amino acids. CDR3 sequence (DNA): TGTGCCAGCAGTTTAGCCCAGGACTCCTACGAGCAGTACTTC. Translating it yields CASSLAQDSYEQYF.

This clonotype was picked up many times. J is TRBJ2-7 and V is TRBV6-2 or TRBV6-3; D gene ambiguous. This CDR3 is built from 14 residues. CDR1 MNHEY and CDR2 SVGEGT come from the germline V gene. The V and J ends lost 0 bases and 1 base respectively, with 7 bases between them. CDR3 bases: TGTGCCAGCAGTTACTCAGGCGGTTCCTACGAGCAGTACTTC. Its protein is CASSYSGGSYEQYF.

In the case of this clonotype: It may be a read error: a sequence one base away is much more abundant. This chain joins TRBV20-1 and TRBJ2-3, with D unresolved. Germline V gene data show CDR1 as DFQATT and CDR2 as SNEGSKA (reference sequence). CDR3 length: 12 residues. V was clipped by 8 bases and J by 9 bases, with 18 bases between them. The CDR3 protein is CSTPGPQITQYF. DNA for the CDR3: TGCAGTACTCCGGGCCCACAGATAACGCAGTATTTT.

Details on this clonotype: A read error may explain this, as a much larger clone is one base away. The chain employs TRBV29-1 and TRBJ2-1; 9 bases are shared with TRBD1. The CDR3 is made up of 14 amino acids. Trimming cost V 7 bases and J 13 bases; bases outside gene matches: 17. The V gene's germline CDR1 is SQVTM and CDR2 ANQGSEA. CDR3 coding DNA: TGCAGCGGTGCACAGGGGGCGCGATCAGAGACCCAGTTCTTC. It translates to CSGAQGARSETQFF.

CDR3 sequence (DNA): TGCGCCAGCAGCCAAGGGGGGCTAGCGGGGGATAAGGATACGCAGTATTTT. The encoded protein is CASSQGGLAGDKDTQYF. The chain employs TRBV4-1 and TRBJ2-3, with 10 bases lining up with TRBD2. Germline trimming cut 1 base from V and 6 bases from J; bases unmatched to any gene: 10. Per germline, CDR1 MGHRA and CDR2 YSYEKL. This CDR3 spans 17 amino acids.